This record concerns one T cell receptor beta chain sequence. Its antigen is undetermined. The read ends 3 residues before the CDR3 terminus; that terminus is restored from the germline J gene. Germline-derived CDR1 and CDR2 are DFQATT and SNEGSKA (reference sequence). This CDR3 has 13 residues. Trimming pared 6 bases from V and 0 bases from J, leaving 9 bases between. Sequencing used immunoSEQ multiplex PCR; TCRdb keeps in-frame clones, though not all of them. The specimen's table records around 48,000 clones. The data were taken from a study of T cells in women clearing cervical HPV infection. Study as a whole: Controls gave blood once infection was undetectable; cases at lesion identification. Only a few women had HLA typing results available. Study observations and caveats: Cases carried less TRBV6-7 than controls: approximately 0.1% versus 0.16%.

This chain links TRBV20-1 with TRBJ1-5, with a tentative D call TRBD1 (5 bases). The material sequenced was blood buffy coat. The receptor was derived from a woman aged 18 to 75 with a cervical HPV16 infection that either progressed to CIN3+ or cleared (not recorded which). CDR3 DNA (partial): TGCAGTGCCTACAGGAATAGCAATCAGCCC. Translated, it gives CSAYRNSNQP. The entire CDR3 reads CSAYRNSNQPQHF.